A single sample gave rise to the 15 T cell receptor beta chains below, sequenced in a study of blood T cell repertoires in COVID-19. The protocol was immunoSEQ multiplex PCR, while the TCRdb copy is restricted to in-frame clones and leaves out a portion. The sample includes 200,000 to 250,000 clones, 70% to 90% seen only once; the top ten take about an eighth. Material: peripheral blood. The receptors shown here come from a woman between 18 and 30 years old who had recovered from COVID-19.

The chain has TRBV6-5 and TRBJ2-3; D is unresolved. The CDR3 extends over 15 amino acids. CDR1 and CDR2 from the germline V gene are MNHEY and SVGAGI. V was shortened by 5 bases and J by 3 bases, with 15 bases between the two germline ends. Here the CDR3 reads CASSLGSFGTDTQYF. The CDR3 coding sequence is TGTGCCAGCAGTCTAGGCTCTTTCGGGACAGATACGCAGTATTTT.

About this clone itself: Sequence at one end of the junction differs from germline and may be a read error. The chain combines TRBV25-1 with TRBJ2-1; D possibly corresponds to TRBD2 (5 bases). CDR3 length equals 12 residues. Germline CDR1 reads MGHDK; CDR2 reads SYGVNS. CDR3 sequence reads: CASKTPVGESVF. The CDR3 DNA sequence: TGTGCCAGCAAAACACCCGTCGGGGAGAGCGTCTTC.

The chain couples TRBV20-1 to TRBJ2-7; 9 bases are shared with TRBD1. V lost 8 bases and J lost 5; bases outside the gene matches: 4. Germline lookup yields CDR1 DFQATT and CDR2 SNEGSKA (reference sequence). The length of the CDR3 is 11 residues. In nucleotides, the CDR3 is TGCAGTTCTGGACAGGGGAACGAGCAGTACTTC. It yields the protein CSSGQGNEQYF.

The chain carries TRBV9 and TRBJ2-1; D is perhaps TRBD2 (6 bases). Deletions cut 0 bases from V and 14 bases from J, with 12 bases between. Germline V lookup: CDR1 SGDLS, CDR2 YYNGEE. This CDR3 has 12 residues. The CDR3 loop is CASSVEDGSEFF. The CDR3 nucleotides read TGTGCCAGCAGCGTAGAAGACGGGAGCGAGTTCTTC.

The chain combines TRBV29-1 with TRBJ2-7, with D possibly matching TRBD1 (6 bases). The CDR3 sequence is 13 residues long. Trimming took 6 bases from V and 3 from J, leaving 15 bases between them. Per the germline V gene, CDR1 is SQVTM and CDR2 is ANQGSEA. In DNA, the CDR3 is TGCAGCGTCGGACAGCTCGAGAACTACGAGCAGTACTTC. Translated: CSVGQLENYEQYF.

This clone appeared a single time. V usage is TRBV5-1 and J usage is TRBJ2-3, with 11 bases fitting TRBD2. The ends lost 0 bases at V and 2 bases at J; junction bases unmatched: 5. CDR1 is SGHRS, CDR2 YFSETQ, per germline. The CDR3 runs to 17 residues. This CDR3 reads CASSLVASGRFTDTQYF. The CDR3 DNA reads TGCGCCAGCAGCTTGGTGGCTAGCGGGAGGTTCACAGATACGCAGTATTTT.

The genes are TRBV28 and TRBJ2-7; D remains unclear. This CDR3 contains 13 residues. Trimming took 3 bases from V and 1 from J, leaving 7 bases between them. Germline CDR1 and CDR2: MDHEN and SYDVKM. CDR3 nucleotide sequence: TGTGCCAGCAGTTTGGCGGTATCCTACGAGCAGTACTTC. Its protein product is CASSLAVSYEQYF.

The chain couples TRBV10-1 to TRBJ2-1; 10 positions agree with TRBD2. CDR1 is WNHNN, CDR2 SYGVQD, per germline (reference sequence). The V and J ends lost 2 bases and 6 bases, in that order; junction bases with no gene match: 10. The CDR3 runs to 17 residues. The CDR3 sequence: CASSERSSGSKSNEQFF. Written as DNA, the CDR3 is TGCGCCAGCAGTGAGAGATCTAGCGGGAGTAAAAGCAATGAGCAGTTCTTC.

The chain has TRBV6-5 and TRBJ1-2, with a tentative D call TRBD1 (6 bases). Germline V CDR1 and CDR2: MNHEY, SVGAGI. V was cut by 5 bases and J by 0 bases, with 10 bases left in between. The CDR3 consists of 14 residues. The CDR3 sequence: CASSPGTTNYGYTF. The CDR3 DNA follows: TGTGCCAGCAGTCCCGGGACAACTAACTATGGCTACACCTTC.

The chain carries TRBV7-3 and TRBJ2-7, with TRBD2 matching 8 bases. The V and J ends lost 5 bases and 5 bases, in that order; junction bases with no gene match: 14. CDR3 size: 16 residues. Germline V gene sequence: CDR1 SGHTA, CDR2 FQGTGA. The chain's CDR3 is CASSLIGRGGQNEQYF. In DNA form, the CDR3 reads TGTGCCAGCAGCCTAATTGGCCGGGGGGGCCAGAACGAGCAGTACTTC.

The rearrangement uses TRBV6-4 and TRBJ1-2; TRBD1 matches 11 bases. The germline V gene has CDR1 MRHNA and CDR2 SNTAGT. The CDR3 covers 18 residues. The ends lost 2 bases at V and 8 bases at J; junction bases unmatched: 16. This chain's CDR3 is CASSDIYKPGQGAFGYTF. For the CDR3, the DNA is TGTGCCAGCAGTGACATCTACAAACCAGGACAGGGGGCGTTCGGCTACACCTTC.

The rearrangement links TRBV7-9 to TRBJ1-6, with D maybe TRBD1 (5 bases). Trimming removed 2 bases from V and 14 bases from J, with 19 bases in between. There are 15 residues in the CDR3. Germline V gives CDR1 SEHNR, CDR2 FQNEAQ (reference sequence). The CDR3 bases are TGTGCCAGCAGCTTAACCGTCGGAGGGGACGAGTCCCTCCACTTT. Translated, it gives CASSLTVGGDESLHF. The entire variable domain, with the rest obtained from reference TRBV7-9 and TRBJ1-6, is as follows: DTGVSQNPRHKITKRGQNVTFRCDPISEHNRLYWYRQTLGQGPEFLTYFQNEAQLEKSRLLSDRFSAERPKGSFSTLEIQRTEQGDSAMYLCASSLTVGGDESLHFGNGTRLTVT.

The chain combines TRBV7-6 with TRBJ1-1; tentative D call: TRBD1 (6 bases). Germline V gives CDR1 SGHVS, CDR2 FNYEAQ. V lost 5 bases and J 4 bases, leaving 11 bases between the germline ends. CDR3 length equals 13 residues. The chain's CDR3 is CASSGTGFTEAFF. The CDR3 region has the DNA TGTGCCAGCAGCGGTACAGGGTTCACTGAAGCTTTCTTT. Combining the CDR3 with reference TRBV7-6 and TRBJ1-1 gives the whole variable domain GAGVSQSPRYKVTKRGQDVALRCDPISGHVSLYWYRQALGQGPEFLTYFNYEAQQDKSGLPNDRFSAERPEGSISTLTIQRTEQRDSAMYRCASSGTGFTEAFFGQGTRLTVV.

The chain has TRBV6-5 and TRBJ1-1; 9 bases match TRBD1. V lost 5 bases and J lost 5; bases outside the gene matches: 3. The germline CDR1 and CDR2 sequences are MNHEY and SVGAGI. This CDR3 comprises 13 residues. As DNA, the CDR3 is TGTGCCAGCAGTACGACAGGGGGTACTGAAGCTTTCTTT. This encodes CASSTTGGTEAFF.

This chain uses TRBV27 with TRBJ1-3; D remains ambiguous. CDR1 and CDR2 from the germline V gene are MNHEY and SMNVEV (reference sequence). V lost 9 bases to trimming and J lost 3 bases, with 12 bases between them. This CDR3 is 13 amino acids long. Written as DNA, the CDR3 is TGTGCCAGTCAGCGGAAGGGTGGAAACACCATATATTTT. Translation: CASQRKGGNTIYF.